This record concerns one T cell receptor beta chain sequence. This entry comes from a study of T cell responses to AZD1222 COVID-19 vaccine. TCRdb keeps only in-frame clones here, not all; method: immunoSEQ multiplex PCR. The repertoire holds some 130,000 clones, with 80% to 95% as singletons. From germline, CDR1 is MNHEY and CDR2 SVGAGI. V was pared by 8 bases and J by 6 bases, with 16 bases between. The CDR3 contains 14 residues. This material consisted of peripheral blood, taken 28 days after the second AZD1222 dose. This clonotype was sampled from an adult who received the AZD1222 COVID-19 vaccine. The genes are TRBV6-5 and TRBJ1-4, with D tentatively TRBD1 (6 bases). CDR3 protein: CASRGGFADEKLFF. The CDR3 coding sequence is TGTGCCAGCCGAGGGGGTTTCGCGGATGAAAAACTGTTTTTT.